The subject of this entry is one T cell receptor (beta chain). It was with a sample-barcoded 5' primer and a J-beta primer mix that a second PCR of roughly 7 to 12 cycles was run. TCRdb itself ran the 5' RACE reads through MiXCR, one entry per CDR3 protein. The data show fewer than 2,000,000 distinct CDR3 sequences, roughly two fifths seen once. Trimming took off 0 bases at V and 0 bases at J, with 9 bases between the two ends. The CDR3 length is 16 residues. CDR1 is LGHNA and CDR2 is YSLEER in the germline V gene. This sample was taken from a study of blood T cells in healthy people across ages. Sequences were obtained from blood. The chain employs TRBV4-3 and TRBJ2-4, with D uncertain. The clonotype originates from a human donor in good health. Here the CDR3 reads CASSQDRFLAKNIQYF. As DNA, the CDR3 is TGCGCCAGCAGCCAAGACCGATTTTTAGCCAAAAACATTCAGTACTTC.